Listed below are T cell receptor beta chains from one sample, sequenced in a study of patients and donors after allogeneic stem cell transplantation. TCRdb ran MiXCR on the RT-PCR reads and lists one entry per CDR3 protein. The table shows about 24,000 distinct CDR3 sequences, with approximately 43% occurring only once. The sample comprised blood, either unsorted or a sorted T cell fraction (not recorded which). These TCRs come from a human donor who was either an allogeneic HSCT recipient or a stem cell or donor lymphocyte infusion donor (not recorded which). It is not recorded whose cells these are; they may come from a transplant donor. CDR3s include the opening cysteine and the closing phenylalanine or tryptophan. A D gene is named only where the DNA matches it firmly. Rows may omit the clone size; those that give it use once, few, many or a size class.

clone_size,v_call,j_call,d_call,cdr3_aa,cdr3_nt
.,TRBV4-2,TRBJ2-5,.,CASSRERGRETQYF,TGTGCCAGCAGCCGCGAAAGGGGTAGGGAGACCCAGTACTTC
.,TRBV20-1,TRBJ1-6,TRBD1,CSAKGTGHNSPLHF,TGCAGTGCAAAAGGGACAGGCCATAATTCACCCCTCCACTTT
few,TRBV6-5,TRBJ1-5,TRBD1,CASSYSFSLTGGQPQHF,TGTGCCAGCAGTTACTCATTTTCGTTGACAGGGGGTCAGCCCCAGCATTTT
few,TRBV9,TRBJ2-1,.,CASSPRDGDNEQFF,TGTGCCAGCAGCCCCCGGGACGGTGACAATGAGCAGTTCTTC
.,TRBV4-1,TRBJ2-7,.,CASSREFPTYEQYF,TGCGCCAGCAGCCGGGAGTTTCCTACCTACGAGCAGTACTTC
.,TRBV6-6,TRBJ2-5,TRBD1,CASSGTVGIWETQYF,TGTGCCAGCAGTGGGACAGTGGGGATCTGGGAGACCCAGTACTTC
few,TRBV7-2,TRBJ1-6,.,CASSLVHNSPLHF,TGTGCCAGCAGCTTAGTACATAATTCACCCCTCCACTTT
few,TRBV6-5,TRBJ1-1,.,CASSYRTEAFF,TGTGCCAGCAGTTACCGTACTGAAGCTTTCTTT
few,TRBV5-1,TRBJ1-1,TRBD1,CASSWDRDSPIRGTEAFF,TGCGCCAGCAGCTGGGACCGGGACAGCCCTATTCGAGGCACTGAAGCTTTCTTT
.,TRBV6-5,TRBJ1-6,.,CASSQGHNSPLHF,TGTGCCAGCAGTCAGGGGCATAATTCACCCCTCCACTTT
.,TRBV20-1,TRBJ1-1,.,CSARGGVNTEAFF,TGCAGTGCTAGGGGGGGCGTGAACACTGAAGCTTTCTTT
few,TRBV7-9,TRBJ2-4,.,CASSAKTENIQYF,TGTGCCAGCAGCGCGAAGACGGAAAACATTCAGTACTTC
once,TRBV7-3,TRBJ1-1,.,CASSLGVTGAEAFF,TGTGCCAGCAGCTTAGGGGTCACGGGCGCTGAAGCTTTCTTT
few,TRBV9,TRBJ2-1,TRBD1,CASSVVDRGLGEQFF,TGTGCCAGCAGCGTGGTGGACAGGGGGCTAGGGGAGCAGTTCTTC
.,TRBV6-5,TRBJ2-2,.,CASSLDSSNSNTGELFF,TGTGCCAGCAGTTTGGACAGTTCCAACTCGAACACCGGGGAGCTGTTTTTT
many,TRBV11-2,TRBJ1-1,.,CASSFDNRATEAFF,TGTGCCAGCAGCTTTGACAACAGGGCCACTGAAGCTTTCTTT
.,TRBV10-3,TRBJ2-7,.,CAISESTSYEQYF,TGTGCCATCAGTGAGTCGACCTCCTACGAGCAGTACTTC
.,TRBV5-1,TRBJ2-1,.,CASSLDNPSNEQFF,TGCGCCAGCAGCTTGGACAATCCAAGCAATGAGCAGTTCTTC
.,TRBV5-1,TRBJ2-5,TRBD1,CASSLAPGQVQETQYF,TGCGCCAGCAGCTTGGCCCCTGGACAGGTTCAAGAGACCCAGTACTTC
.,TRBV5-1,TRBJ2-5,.,CASSRQNTGETQYF,TGCGCCAGCAGCCGACAGAATACCGGAGAGACCCAGTACTTC
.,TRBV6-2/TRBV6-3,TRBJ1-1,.,CASSYHNFNTEAFF,TGTGCCAGCAGTTACCACAACTTCAACACTGAAGCTTTCTTT
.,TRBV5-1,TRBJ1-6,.,CASTPSGTSSYNSPLHF,TGCGCCAGCACCCCCTCGGGGACGAGCTCCTATAATTCACCCCTCCACTTT
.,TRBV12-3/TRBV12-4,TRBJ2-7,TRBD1,CASSRADRVSYEQYF,TGTGCCAGCAGCCGAGCGGACAGGGTCTCCTACGAGCAGTACTTC
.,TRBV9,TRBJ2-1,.,CASSVSGETYNEQFF,TGTGCCAGCAGCGTTTCCGGGGAGACCTACAATGAGCAGTTCTTC
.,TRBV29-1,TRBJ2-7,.,CSALGRGASYEQYF,TGCAGCGCCCTCGGGCGGGGTGCTTCCTACGAGCAGTACTTC
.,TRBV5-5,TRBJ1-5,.,CASSLENQPQHF,TGTGCCAGCAGCTTGGAAAATCAGCCCCAGCATTTT
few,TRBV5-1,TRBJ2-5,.,CASSSGTYQETQYF,TGCGCCAGCAGCTCGGGAACGTACCAAGAGACCCAGTACTTC
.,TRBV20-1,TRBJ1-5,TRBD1,CSARQGVRPQHF,TGCAGTGCTAGACAGGGGGTGAGGCCCCAGCATTTT
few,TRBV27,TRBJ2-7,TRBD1,CASSLETGGEQYF,TGTGCCAGCAGTTTAGAGACAGGGGGCGAGCAGTACTTC
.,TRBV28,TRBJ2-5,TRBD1,CASSEGAQETQYF,TGTGCCAGCAGTGAGGGGGCCCAAGAGACCCAGTACTTC
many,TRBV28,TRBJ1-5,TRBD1,CASRDGTGPRGNQPQHF,TGTGCCAGCAGAGACGGGACAGGGCCGAGGGGCAATCAGCCCCAGCATTTT
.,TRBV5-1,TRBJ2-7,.,CASSPDSYEQYF,TGCGCCAGCAGCCCAGACAGTTACGAGCAGTACTTC
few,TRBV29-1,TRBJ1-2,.,CSVDREAGYTF,TGCAGCGTTGACAGGGAAGCTGGCTACACCTTC
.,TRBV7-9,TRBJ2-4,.,CASSLGGRGPGKNIQYF,TGTGCCAGCAGCTTAGGGGGTAGAGGACCAGGCAAAAACATTCAGTACTTC
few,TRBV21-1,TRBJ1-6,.,CASSNGGHF,TGTGCCAGCAGCAATGGAGGCCACTTT
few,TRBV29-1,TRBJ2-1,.,CSVAPGISYNEQFF,TGCAGCGTTGCTCCAGGTATCTCCTACAATGAGCAGTTCTTC
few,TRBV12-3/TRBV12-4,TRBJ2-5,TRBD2,CASSLVLRGGQETQYF,TGTGCCAGCAGTTTAGTGTTGCGGGGGGGCCAAGAGACCCAGTACTTC
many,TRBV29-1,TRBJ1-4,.,CSVSRNLDEKLFF,TGCAGCGTTAGCAGAAATCTGGATGAAAAACTGTTTTTT
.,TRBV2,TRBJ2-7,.,CASKRDNTYEQYF,TGTGCCAGCAAGCGGGACAATACCTACGAGCAGTACTTC
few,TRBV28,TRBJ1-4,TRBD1,CASSLTGQSQEKLFF,TGTGCCAGCAGTTTGACGGGACAGAGCCAGGAAAAACTGTTTTTT
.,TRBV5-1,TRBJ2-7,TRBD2,CARGPAGGGSYYEQYF,TGCGCCAGGGGACCGGCGGGGGGCGGAAGTTATTACGAGCAGTACTTC
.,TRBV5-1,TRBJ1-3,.,CASSFGQGTGNTIYF,TGCGCCAGCAGCTTTGGGCAGGGGACTGGAAACACCATATATTTT
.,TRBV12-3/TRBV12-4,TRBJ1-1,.,CASSLASVYMNTEAFF,TGTGCCAGCAGTTTAGCTTCGGTATACATGAACACTGAAGCTTTCTTT
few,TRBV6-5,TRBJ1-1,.,CASGQVVTEAFF,TGTGCCAGCGGCCAGGTTGTCACTGAAGCTTTCTTT
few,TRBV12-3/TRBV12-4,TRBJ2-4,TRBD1,CASSSPGQGAISGIQYF,TGTGCCAGCAGTTCCCCGGGACAGGGGGCAATTTCTGGCATTCAGTACTTC
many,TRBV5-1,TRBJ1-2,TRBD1,CASSHTTGVTLGYTF,TGCGCCAGCAGCCATACGACAGGGGTTACCCTTGGCTACACCTTC
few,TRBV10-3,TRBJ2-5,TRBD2,CAISGLAEQETQYF,TGTGCCATCAGTGGCCTAGCGGAGCAAGAGACCCAGTACTTC
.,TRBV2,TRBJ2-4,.,CASNVPGQNIQYF,TGTGCCAGCAACGTTCCGGGCCAAAACATTCAGTACTTC
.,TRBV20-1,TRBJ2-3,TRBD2,CSAREIYLAGATDTQYF,TGCAGTGCTAGAGAGATCTACCTAGCGGGAGCCACAGATACGCAGTATTTT
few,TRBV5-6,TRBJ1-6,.,CASSLEGVSYNSPLHF,TGTGCCAGCAGCTTGGAGGGGGTGTCCTATAATTCACCCCTCCACTTT
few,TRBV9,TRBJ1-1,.,CASSVGRRTEAFF,TGTGCCAGCAGCGTAGGGAGACGCACTGAAGCTTTCTTT
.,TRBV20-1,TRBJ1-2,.,CSARQGSYGYTF,TGCAGTGCTAGACAGGGGAGCTATGGCTACACCTTC
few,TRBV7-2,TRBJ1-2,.,CASSLARAGNYFGYTF,TGTGCCAGCAGCTTAGCCCGGGCAGGGAACTACTTTGGCTACACCTTC
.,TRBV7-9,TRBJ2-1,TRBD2,CASSPHGRASSNEQFF,TGTGCCAGCAGCCCGCACGGGAGGGCCAGTTCCAATGAGCAGTTCTTC
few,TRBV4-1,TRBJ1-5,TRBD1,CASSQVGTGKGQPQHF,TGCGCCAGCAGCCAAGTAGGGACAGGGAAAGGTCAGCCCCAGCATTTT
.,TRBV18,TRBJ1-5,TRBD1,CASSPGQGPSNQPQHF,TGTGCCAGCTCACCGGGACAGGGACCTAGCAATCAGCCCCAGCATTTT
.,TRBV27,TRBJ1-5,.,CASSLLGGNQPQHF,TGTGCCAGCAGTTTATTGGGGGGCAATCAGCCCCAGCATTTT
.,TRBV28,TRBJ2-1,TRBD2,CASKGAGAYNEQFF,TGTGCCAGCAAGGGCGCGGGAGCCTACAATGAGCAGTTCTTC
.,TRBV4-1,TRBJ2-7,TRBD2,CASSQPRTSGRFYEQYF,TGCGCCAGCAGCCAACCCCGAACTAGCGGGAGATTCTACGAGCAGTACTTC